This is a list of T cell receptor beta chains from one sample in a study of shared clonotypes between healthy human individuals. The protocol was immunoSEQ multiplex PCR, while the TCRdb copy is restricted to in-frame clones and leaves out a portion. The repertoire holds approximately 1.1 million clones, with roughly 74% as singletons. Sequencing was performed on memory CD4+ T cells from PBMCs. The receptors shown here come from a man younger than 35 in good health. Some clones in this sample may be carry-over from other donors' samples. Each CDR3 is given with its conserved first and last residue. D genes are given only for firm matches. The size field is filled for only some rows; it gives once, few, many or a size class.

j_call v_call clone_size d_call cdr3_nt cdr3_aa
TRBJ1-3 TRBV7-3 once - TGTGCCAGCAGCTTAACTCCAGGAAACACCATATATTTT CASSLTPGNTIYF
TRBJ1-5 TRBV25-1 - - TGTGCCAGCAGTGATCGGGACCGCTACAATCAGCCCCAGCATTTT CASSDRDRYNQPQHF
TRBJ2-6 TRBV5-4 - TRBD2 TGTGCCAGCAAGGGACTAGCGGGATCCTCTGGGGCCAACGTCCTGACTTTC CASKGLAGSSGANVLTF
TRBJ1-5 TRBV15 - - TGTGCCACCAGCAGAGGGGGAGTAGGGCAGCCCCAGCATTTT CATSRGGVGQPQHF
TRBJ1-1 TRBV18 - TRBD1 TGTGCCAGCTCACCAAACAGGGGTATCACTGAAGCTTTCTTT CASSPNRGITEAFF
TRBJ2-7 TRBV2 few TRBD1 TGTGCCAGCAGGGGGGACAGCTACGAGCAGTACTTC CASRGDSYEQYF
TRBJ2-5 TRBV29-1 - TRBD1 TGCAGCGTTCAGGGACAGGGAGAAGAGACCCAGTACTTC CSVQGQGEETQYF
TRBJ2-7 TRBV21-1 - - TGTGCCAGCAGCATGGGGGGGCAGAACTACGAGCAGTACTTC CASSMGGQNYEQYF
TRBJ1-4 TRBV6-1 - - TGTGCCAGCAGTGAAAGCAGCCCTAATGAAAAACTGTTTTTT CASSESSPNEKLFF
TRBJ1-2 TRBV10-1 - - TGCGCCAGCAATTCACTAGCCCCGAACTATGGCTACACCTTC CASNSLAPNYGYTF
TRBJ1-2 TRBV7-2 few TRBD1 TGTGCCAGCAGCTTCAGGACAGGGGAGGGCTACACCTTC CASSFRTGEGYTF
TRBJ2-7 TRBV16 - - TGTGCCAGCAGCCCCCGGGCCAGGGAGGCTTACGAGCAGTACTTC CASSPRAREAYEQYF
TRBJ2-1 TRBV5-6 - TRBD1 TGTGCCAGCAGCTTGAGGGACAGGGGTTTCAATGAGCAGTTCTTC CASSLRDRGFNEQFF
TRBJ1-4 TRBV19 - - TGTGCCAGTAGCCCACCGGGACGGGTTAATGAAAAACTGTTTTTT CASSPPGRVNEKLFF
TRBJ2-1 TRBV7-3 once TRBD1 TGTGCCAGCAGCTTAACGGGACAGGGGGCGGTTGAGCAGTTCTTC CASSLTGQGAVEQFF
TRBJ2-7 TRBV6-6 - TRBD1 TGTGCCAGCAGTTCTAGGACAGGGCTGGACGAGCAGTACTTC CASSSRTGLDEQYF
TRBJ2-1 TRBV6-1 - TRBD2 TGTGCCATCCGACTAGCCAGTGAGCAGTTCTTC CAIRLASEQFF
TRBJ1-1 TRBV19 - TRBD1 TGTGCCAGTAGCAAACCTCGGGACAGGGGGACTGAAGCTTTCTTT CASSKPRDRGTEAFF
TRBJ1-4 TRBV2 - TRBD1 TGTGCCAGCAGCCCCAGACAGGGTAGGGGTGAAAAACTGTTTTTT CASSPRQGRGEKLFF
TRBJ1-4 TRBV9 few - TGTGCCGCAGGCAGGGATGCAACTAATGAAAAACTGTTTTTT CAAGRDATNEKLFF
TRBJ2-5 TRBV5-6 - - TGTGCCAGCAGCTCTCCGGCGGGGCGGCAGATGGGGCCGGAGACCCAGTACTTC CASSSPAGRQMGPETQYF
TRBJ1-5 TRBV5-5 - TRBD1 TGTGCCAGCAGGTTAGGACAGGGTCTGCCCCAGCATTTT CASRLGQGLPQHF
TRBJ1-5 TRBV6-1 - - TGTGCCAGCAGTGAATCCGACTGGTATAGCAATCAGCCCCAGCATTTT CASSESDWYSNQPQHF
TRBJ2-7 TRBV11-3 - - TGTGCCAGCAGCTTAGAGAGCGAGCAGTACTTC CASSLESEQYF
TRBJ2-5 TRBV11-2 - - TGTGCCAGCAGCCCACAGGGTGGAGGGGAGACCCAGTACTTC CASSPQGGGETQYF
TRBJ2-7 TRBV7-6 - TRBD2 TGTGCCAGCAGCTTACTAGCGGAGACCTACGAGCAGTACTTC CASSLLAETYEQYF